This T cell receptor (beta chain) comes out of a study of technical replicates of blood from a handful of donors. Repertoires were generated with immunoSEQ multiplex PCR, while TCRdb's copy carries only in-frame clones and drops some. The top ten hold 0.2% to 0.25% of the sample, which has tens of thousands of clones, 93% seen once. With V trimmed by 5 bases and J by 3 bases, 6 bases remained unmatched. This CDR3 region has 16 residues. Germline V CDR1 and CDR2: LNHDA, SQIVND (reference sequence). Sequenced sample: T cells isolated from PBMCs. The TCR sequence derives from a human donor in good health. The chain carries TRBV19 and TRBJ2-5; 13 bases are shared with TRBD2. CDR3 nucleotide sequence: TGTGCCAGTAGTCCACTAGCGGGAGGGCCTAAAGAGACCCAGTACTTC. Translating gives CASSPLAGGPKETQYF.